Below, 10 T cell receptor beta chains from the same sample are listed, as sequenced in a study of T-cell reconstitution after alpha-beta-depleted transplantation in children (dated by TCRdb to the mid-2010s). The treatment or condition label for this specimen denotes: allogeneic hematopoietic cell transplantation with graft depleted of TCRalphabeta T cells and CD19 B cells. Library prep was done by PCR. TCRdb names Illumina HiSeq 2500 as the instrument used. TCR library preparation used molecular barcoding, with unique molecular identifiers applied to normalize quantification of the TCRbeta repertoire. TCRdb's own reprocessing of the public reads used fastp at Q25 and MiXCR and kept productive beta chains. Identical CDR3 proteins give one entry, which carries the most common genes and DNA. The sample data list approximately 630,000 distinct CDR3 sequences, and over 10% of these were observed just once. The top ten clonotypes cover roughly 0.84% of the sample.

Sequences were derived from PBMCs, sampled before TCRalphabeta/CD19-depleted stem cell transplant. Receptor source: a girl aged 2 to 9 with congenital amegakaryocytic thrombocytopenia, due to receive a stem cell transplant.

This clonotype has only a few counts. The CDR3 loop is CASSLESRLTGELFF. The CDR3 bases are TGTGCCAGCAGTTTAGAATCGCGGCTCACCGGGGAGCTGTTTTTT. The V and J genes are TRBV28 and TRBJ2-2; D not resolved. The CDR3 is 15 amino acids. The germline CDR1 and CDR2 sequences are MDHEN and SYDVKM. The ends were cut back, 2 bases at V and 4 bases at J, with 11 bases in the middle.

This clonotype was counted ten times or more. This sequence joins TRBV20-1 and TRBJ2-7, with TRBD2 identical over 8 bases. CDR3 size: 14 residues. CDR1 and CDR2 (germline): DFQATT, SNEGSKA (reference sequence). The junction had 7 bases not matched to a gene; V was cut back by 4 bases and J by 2 bases. DNA for the CDR3: TGCAGTGCTAATGTCGGGACTAGGACCTACGAGCAGTACTTC. Protein sequence: CSANVGTRTYEQYF.

This clonotype has only a few counts. The V gene is TRBV29-1, the J gene TRBJ2-7; 7 bases map to TRBD1. Looked up from germline, CDR1 is SQVTM and CDR2 is ANQGSEA. The ends lost 0 bases at V and 7 bases at J; junction bases unmatched: 15. CDR3 length: 16 amino acids. CDR3 nucleotides: TGCAGCGTTGAAGATCTGGTGACAGGGTCAAATGGGGAGCAGTACTTC. This sequence encodes CSVEDLVTGSNGEQYF.

This clonotype has a count of ten or more. V and J are TRBV11-2 and TRBJ1-2, with D possibly being TRBD1 (5 bases). The V end was cut by 4 bases, the J end by 5 bases, with 14 bases between. The CDR3 length is 14 residues. Per the germline V gene, CDR1 is SGHAT and CDR2 is FQNNGV. The CDR3 coding sequence is TGTGCCAGCAGCTCCGGGACGGGACCATATGGCTACACCTTC. Protein: CASSSGTGPYGYTF.

In regard to this clonotype: It may be a read error: a sequence one base away is much more abundant. This chain connects TRBV29-1 to TRBJ2-2; D ambiguous. The germline V gene has CDR1 SQVTM and CDR2 ANQGSEA. V gave up 5 bases and J gave up 6 bases, with 16 bases separating them. The CDR3 sequence is 14 residues long. CDR3 sequence: CSVLRATSAGELFF. The CDR3 bases are TGCAGCGTTTTAAGGGCCACGAGTGCCGGGGAGCTGTTTTTT.

Of note for this clonotype: A much larger clone lies one base from this, so it may be a read error. V gene TRBV6-5 combines with J gene TRBJ2-2, with 8 bases matching TRBD2. The CDR3 has 15 residues. The germline V gene has CDR1 MNHEY and CDR2 SVGAGI. This chain's CDR3 is CASSFISGNTRELFF. Here the CDR3 DNA reads TGTGCCAGCAGTTTCATTAGCGGGAACACCAGGGAGCTGTTTTTT.

The gene calls are TRBV20-1 and TRBJ2-7; the D gene is possibly TRBD2 (5 bases). Trimming shortened V by 6 bases and J by 2 bases, and 14 bases separated the two germline ends. In germline, CDR1 is DFQATT, CDR2 SNEGSKA (reference sequence). This CDR3 is built from 13 residues. CDR3: CSAENTGTYEQYF. CDR3 in DNA: TGCAGTGCAGAGAACACCGGGACCTACGAGCAGTACTTC.

This chain joins TRBV10-2 and TRBJ2-3; tentatively, D is TRBD2 (5 bases). The germline gives CDR1 WSHSY, CDR2 SAAADI. With 0 bases removed from V and 3 bases from J, the gap between germline ends came to 13 bases. The length of the CDR3 is 16 residues. CDR3 sequence: CASSESSRLSTDTQYF. The CDR3 DNA sequence: TGCGCCAGCAGTGAGTCGAGCAGACTAAGTACAGATACGCAGTATTTT.

This clonotype was observed at least ten times. V usage is TRBV7-9 and J usage is TRBJ2-2; possibly TRBD2 for D (5 bases). The CDR3 is 16 residues long. Trimming pared 2 bases from V and 0 bases from J, leaving 10 bases between. Germline V gene lookup returns CDR1 SEHNR and CDR2 FQNEAQ (reference sequence). The CDR3 nucleotides read TGTGCCAGCAGCTTACAGCTAGCAGCGAACACCGGGGAGCTGTTTTTT. Protein sequence: CASSLQLAANTGELFF.

This clonotype was recorded a few times. The V and J genes are TRBV10-3 and TRBJ2-1, with 7 bases lining up with TRBD2. The germline gives CDR1 ENHRY, CDR2 SYGVKD. The V gene end was trimmed by 2 bases and the J gene end by 4 bases; junction bases not matched to a gene: 14. The CDR3 is 18 residues long. The CDR3: CAISEPPLAGVMYNEQFF. For the CDR3, the DNA is TGTGCCATCAGTGAGCCTCCCCTCGCGGGAGTTATGTACAATGAGCAGTTCTTC.